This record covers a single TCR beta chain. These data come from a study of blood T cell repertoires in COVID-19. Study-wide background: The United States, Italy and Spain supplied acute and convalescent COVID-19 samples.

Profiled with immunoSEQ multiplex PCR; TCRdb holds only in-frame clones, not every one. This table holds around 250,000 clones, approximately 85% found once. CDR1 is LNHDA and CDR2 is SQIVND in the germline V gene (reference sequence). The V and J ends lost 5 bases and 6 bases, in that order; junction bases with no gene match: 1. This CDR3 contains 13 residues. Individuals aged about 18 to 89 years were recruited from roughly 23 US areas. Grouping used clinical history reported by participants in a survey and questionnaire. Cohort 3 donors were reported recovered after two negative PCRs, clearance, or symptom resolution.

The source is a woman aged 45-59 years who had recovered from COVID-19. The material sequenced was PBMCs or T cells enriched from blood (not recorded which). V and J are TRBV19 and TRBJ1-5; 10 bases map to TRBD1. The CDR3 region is CASSDRGRQPQHF. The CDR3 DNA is TGTGCCAGTAGTGACAGGGGGCGTCAGCCCCAGCATTTT.